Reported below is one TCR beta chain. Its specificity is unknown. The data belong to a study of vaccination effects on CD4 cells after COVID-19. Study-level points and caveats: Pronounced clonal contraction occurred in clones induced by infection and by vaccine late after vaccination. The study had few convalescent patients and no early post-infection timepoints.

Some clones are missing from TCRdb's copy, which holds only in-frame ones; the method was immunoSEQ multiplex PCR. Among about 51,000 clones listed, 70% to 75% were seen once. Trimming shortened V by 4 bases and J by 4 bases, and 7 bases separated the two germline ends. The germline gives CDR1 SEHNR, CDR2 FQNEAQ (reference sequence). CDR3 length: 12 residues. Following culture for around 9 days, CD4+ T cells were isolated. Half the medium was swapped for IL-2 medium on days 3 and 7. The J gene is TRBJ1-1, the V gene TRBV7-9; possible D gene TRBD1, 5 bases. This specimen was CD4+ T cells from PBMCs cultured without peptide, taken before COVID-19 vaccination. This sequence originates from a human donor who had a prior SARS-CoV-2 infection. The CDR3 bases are TGTGCCAGCAGCTCCGGGGCCACTGAAGCTTTCTTT. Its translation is CASSSGATEAFF.